This T cell receptor beta chain appears in the sequencing data of a study of human T cells and chemical hapten exposure. This clonotype was found a few times. No antigen is known for it. This CDR3 comprises 14 residues. Germline CDR1 LNHDA, CDR2 SQIVND (reference sequence). V dropped 5 bases and J dropped 6 bases, with 17 bases sitting between them. TCRdb recomputed calls from the RACE reads with MiXCR, one row per CDR3 protein. Among 65,000 to 100,000 distinct CDR3 sequences listed, approximately 6.6% were seen once. Study observations and caveats: Counts of TCRs above 1 in 1000 frequency stayed unchanged with DPC sensitization.

Time point specified: patch test 2, 6 weeks after DPC sensitization. Documented treatment: therapeutic diphenylcyclopropenone sensitization with weekly scalp DPC. Every patch test was put on after a blood sample was taken. Alopecia patients between 18 and 70 years old and suitable for DPC were used as donors. The receptor was derived from a woman in her twenties or thirties with alopecia areata. Some clones in this sample may be carry-over from other donors' samples. The V call is TRBV19, the J call TRBJ2-7, with D maybe TRBD2 (6 bases). Source: whole blood, taken in connection with sensitization to the hapten diphenylcyclopropenone (DPC). CDR3 coding DNA: TGTGCCAGTAGTCCTAGCGAGGGGAGAAGCGAGCAGTACTTC. Its protein is CASSPSEGRSEQYF.